The sequence of this TCR beta chain was determined in a study of T cells in Graves' hyperthyroidism and ophthalmopathy. Study as a whole: The authors collected peripheral blood at initial diagnosis, before any treatment.

Stable hyperthyroidism: no ophthalmopathy progression over 18 months of follow-up. In making diagnoses, clinical symptoms, serum thyroxine and TRAb, thyroid ultrasound and orbital computed tomography were all used. RNA transcripts provided the source from which TCR beta CDR3 regions were amplified. During a first-round RT-PCR of the TCR CDR3, the HTBI primer set was used. One entry per CDR3 protein results from TCRdb running MiXCR on the multiplex PCR reads. The sample consists of about 400,000 distinct CDR3 sequences, 20% to 25% of them appearing once. Looked up from germline, CDR1 is LGHNA and CDR2 is YNFKEQ. Deletions cut 0 bases from V and 1 base from J, with 12 bases between. The CDR3 runs 16 residues.

This rearrangement joins TRBV4-2 to TRBJ1-1, with D tentatively TRBD1 (6 bases). The material sequenced was blood. This receptor was taken from a man aged 45-65 years with Graves' hyperthyroidism. The CDR3 loop is CASSQEQGLTNTEAFF. CDR3 nucleotides: TGTGCCAGCAGCCAAGAGCAGGGGCTGACGAACACTGAAGCTTTCTTT.